This T cell receptor (beta chain) originates from a study of T cells in Graves' hyperthyroidism and ophthalmopathy. This clonotype was counted only a few times. It was RNA transcripts that yielded the amplified TCR beta CDR3 regions. With the HTBI primer set, the TCR CDR3 went through a first round of RT-PCR. One entry per CDR3 protein, called by TCRdb with MiXCR from the multiplex PCR reads. The top ten hold 3.8% of the sample, which has some 620,000 distinct CDR3 sequences, around 15% seen once. The sequence was collected from a woman in her twenties or thirties with Graves' hyperthyroidism. The sequencing input was blood.

CDR3 amino acids: CASSPDRGPSSVVRNEQFF. The CDR3, as DNA: TGTGCCAGCAGTCCGGACAGGGGGCCATCCTCGGTTGTGCGCAATGAGCAGTTCTTC. This chain connects TRBV12-3 or TRBV12-4 to TRBJ2-1, with 11 positions matching TRBD1. This CDR3 spans 19 amino acids. V dropped 5 bases and J dropped 6; count of bases not matched to a gene: 18.